The clone carrying this T cell receptor (beta chain) was counted only a few times. This record comes from a study of response to subunit inactivated influenza vaccine. The length of the CDR3 is 12 residues. Looked up from germline, CDR1 is SEHNR and CDR2 is FQNEAQ (reference sequence). Trimming left V 2 bases short and J 6 bases short, with 7 bases between. TCRdb reprocessed the RT-PCR reads with MiXCR, giving one entry per CDR3 protein. The sample has around 570,000 distinct CDR3 sequences; approximately 10% are singletons. This sample also appeared in a second study, on T cells expressing NK-cell markers. That report notes: Researchers built TCR beta cDNA using 5'RACE template switching with UMIs. The authors derived TCR beta repertoires from sorted CD3+CD56+NKG2C+, CD3+CD56+NKG2C- and CD3+CD56-NKG2C+ T cells. Seven HCMV-seropositive donors and one seronegative donor made up the eight sequenced donors. In more than 5 donors, dominant CD3+CD56+NKG2C+ clones formed about 1.0-7.0% of CD8+ cells. Researchers report these clonotypes also headed the CD3+CD56-NKG2C+ fraction in a few donors.

The rearrangement joins TRBV7-9 to TRBJ2-5, with unresolved D. The starting material was PBMCs from blood, obtained on the day of vaccination. The clonotype comes from a man aged 50-59 years who received an inactivated influenza vaccine. The CDR3 loop reads CASSLHGQTQYF. CDR3 sequence (DNA): TGTGCCAGCAGCTTACATGGGCAGACCCAGTACTTC. The full variable domain, rest sourced from reference TRBV7-9 and TRBJ2-5, is DTGVSQNPRHKITKRGQNVTFRCDPISEHNRLYWYRQTLGQGPEFLTYFQNEAQLEKSRLLSDRFSAERPKGSFSTLEIQRTEQGDSAMYLCASSLHGQTQYFGPGTRLLVL.